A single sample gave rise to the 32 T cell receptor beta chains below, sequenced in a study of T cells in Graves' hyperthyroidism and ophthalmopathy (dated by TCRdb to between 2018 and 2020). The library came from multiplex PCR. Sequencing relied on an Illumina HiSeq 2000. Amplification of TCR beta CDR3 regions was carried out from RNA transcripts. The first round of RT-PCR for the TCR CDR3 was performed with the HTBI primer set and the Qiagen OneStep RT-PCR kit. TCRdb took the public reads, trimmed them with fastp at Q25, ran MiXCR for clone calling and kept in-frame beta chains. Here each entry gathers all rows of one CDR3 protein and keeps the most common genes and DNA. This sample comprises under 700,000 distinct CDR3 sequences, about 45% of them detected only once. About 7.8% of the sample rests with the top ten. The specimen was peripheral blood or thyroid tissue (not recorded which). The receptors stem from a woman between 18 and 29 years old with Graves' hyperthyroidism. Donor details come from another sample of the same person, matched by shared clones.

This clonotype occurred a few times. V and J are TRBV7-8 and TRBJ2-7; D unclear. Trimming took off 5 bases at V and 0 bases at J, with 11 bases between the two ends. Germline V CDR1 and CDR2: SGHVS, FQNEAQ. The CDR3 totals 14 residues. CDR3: CASSPQRFSYEQYF. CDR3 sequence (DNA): TGTGCCAGCAGCCCTCAGCGCTTCTCCTACGAGCAGTACTTC.

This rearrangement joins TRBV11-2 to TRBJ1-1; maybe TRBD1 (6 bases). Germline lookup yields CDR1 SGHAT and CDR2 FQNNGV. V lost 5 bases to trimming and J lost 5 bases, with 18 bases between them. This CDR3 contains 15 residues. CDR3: CASSRPQGGWTEAFF. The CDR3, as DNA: TGTGCCAGCAGCCGTCCACAGGGAGGATGGACTGAAGCTTTCTTT.

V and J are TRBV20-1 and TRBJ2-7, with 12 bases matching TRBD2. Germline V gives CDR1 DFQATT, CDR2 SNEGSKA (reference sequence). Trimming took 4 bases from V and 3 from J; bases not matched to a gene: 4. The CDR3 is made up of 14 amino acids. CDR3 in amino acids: CSANGLAGIYEQYF. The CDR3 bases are TGCAGTGCTAACGGACTAGCGGGGATCTACGAGCAGTACTTC.

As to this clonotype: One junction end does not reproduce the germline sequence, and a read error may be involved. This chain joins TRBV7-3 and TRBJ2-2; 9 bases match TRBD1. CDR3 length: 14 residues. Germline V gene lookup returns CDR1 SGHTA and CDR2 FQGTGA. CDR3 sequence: CASSQERGQGTMFF. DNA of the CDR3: TGCGCCAGCAGCCAAGAACGAGGACAGGGGACGATGTTTTTT.

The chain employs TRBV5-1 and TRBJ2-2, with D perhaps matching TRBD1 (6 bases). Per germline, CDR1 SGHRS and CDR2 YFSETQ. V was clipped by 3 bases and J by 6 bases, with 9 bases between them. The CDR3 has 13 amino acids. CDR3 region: CASSSRGPGELFF. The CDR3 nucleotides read TGCGCCAGCAGCTCCAGGGGACCCGGGGAGCTGTTTTTT. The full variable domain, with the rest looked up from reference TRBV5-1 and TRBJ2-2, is KAGVTQTPRYLIKTRGQQVTLSCSPISGHRSVSWYQQTPGQGLQFLFEYFSETQRNKGNFPGRFSGRQFSNSRSEMNVSTLELGDSALYLCASSSRGPGELFFGEGSRLTVL.

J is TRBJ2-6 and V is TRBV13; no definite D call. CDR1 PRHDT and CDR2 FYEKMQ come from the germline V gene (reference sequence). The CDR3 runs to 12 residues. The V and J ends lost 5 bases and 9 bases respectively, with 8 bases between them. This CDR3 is CASSQGFNVLTF. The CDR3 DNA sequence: TGTGCCAGCAGCCAAGGGTTCAACGTCCTGACTTTC.

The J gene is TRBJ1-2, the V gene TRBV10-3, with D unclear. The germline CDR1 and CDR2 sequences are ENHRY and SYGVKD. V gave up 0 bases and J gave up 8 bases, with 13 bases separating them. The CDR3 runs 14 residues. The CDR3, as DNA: TGTGCCATCAGTGAGTCGGGTAGCGACCGCGGCTACACCTTC. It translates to CAISESGSDRGYTF.

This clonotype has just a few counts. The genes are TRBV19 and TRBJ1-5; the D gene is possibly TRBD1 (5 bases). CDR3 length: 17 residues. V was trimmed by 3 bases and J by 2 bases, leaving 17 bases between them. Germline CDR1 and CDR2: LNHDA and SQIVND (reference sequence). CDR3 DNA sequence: TGTGCCAGTAGTATTTGGCAGGGCGTGGAGGGCAATCAGCCCCAGCATTTT. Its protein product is CASSIWQGVEGNQPQHF.

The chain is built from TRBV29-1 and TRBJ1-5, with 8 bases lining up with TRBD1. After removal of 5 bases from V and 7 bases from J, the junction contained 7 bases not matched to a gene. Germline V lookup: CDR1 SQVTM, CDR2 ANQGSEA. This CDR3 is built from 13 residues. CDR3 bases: TGCAGCGTTTCACAACAGGGGGGGCAGCCCCAGCATTTT. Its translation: CSVSQQGGQPQHF.

CDR3 coding DNA: TGCAGCGTCGGACGGACAGGGATCTACGAGCAGTACTTC. Its translation: CSVGRTGIYEQYF. The rearrangement joins TRBV29-1 to TRBJ2-7; 8 positions match TRBD1. The V gene end was trimmed by 6 bases and the J gene end by 3 bases; junction bases not matched to a gene: 7. CDR3 length: 13 amino acids. Per the germline V gene, CDR1 is SQVTM and CDR2 is ANQGSEA.

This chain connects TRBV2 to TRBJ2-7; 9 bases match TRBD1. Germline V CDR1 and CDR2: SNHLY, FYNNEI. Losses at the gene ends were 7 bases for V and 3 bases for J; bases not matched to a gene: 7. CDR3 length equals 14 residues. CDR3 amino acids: CASTGTGLYYEQYF. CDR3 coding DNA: TGTGCCAGCACGGGGACAGGGCTCTACTACGAGCAGTACTTC.

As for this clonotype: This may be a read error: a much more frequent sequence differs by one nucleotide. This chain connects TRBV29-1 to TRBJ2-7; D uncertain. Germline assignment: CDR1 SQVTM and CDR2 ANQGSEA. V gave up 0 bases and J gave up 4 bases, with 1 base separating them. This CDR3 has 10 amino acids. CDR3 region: CSVEEYEQYF. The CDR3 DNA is TGCAGCGTTGAAGAGTACGAGCAGTACTTC.

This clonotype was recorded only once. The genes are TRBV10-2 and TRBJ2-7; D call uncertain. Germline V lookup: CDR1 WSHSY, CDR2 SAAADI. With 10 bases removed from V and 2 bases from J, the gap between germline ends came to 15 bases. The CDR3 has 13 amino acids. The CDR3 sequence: CAIRRSSPYEQYF. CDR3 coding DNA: TGCGCCATTAGACGCTCCTCTCCCTACGAGCAGTACTTC.

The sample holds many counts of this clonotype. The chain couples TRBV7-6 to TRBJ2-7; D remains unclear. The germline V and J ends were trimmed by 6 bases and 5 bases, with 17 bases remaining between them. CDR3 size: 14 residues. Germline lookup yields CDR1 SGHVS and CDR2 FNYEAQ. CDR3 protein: CASSSLSDFDEQYF. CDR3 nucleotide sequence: TGTGCCAGCAGTTCCCTGAGTGACTTTGACGAGCAGTACTTC.

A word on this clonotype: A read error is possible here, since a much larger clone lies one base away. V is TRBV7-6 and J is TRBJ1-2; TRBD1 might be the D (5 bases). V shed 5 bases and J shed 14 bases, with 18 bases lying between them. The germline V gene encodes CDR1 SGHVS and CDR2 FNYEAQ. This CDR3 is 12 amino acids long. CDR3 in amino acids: CASSSGDSGGTF. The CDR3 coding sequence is TGTGCCAGCAGCAGCGGGGACTCTGGGGGAACCTTC.

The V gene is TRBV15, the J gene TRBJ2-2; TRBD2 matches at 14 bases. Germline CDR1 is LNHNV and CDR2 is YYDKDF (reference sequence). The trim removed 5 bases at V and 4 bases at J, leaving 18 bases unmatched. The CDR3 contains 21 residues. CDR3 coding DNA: TGTGCCACCAGCTACCCAGCGGGACTAGCGGGAGAAAAGAAGGTCACCGGGGAGCTGTTTTTT. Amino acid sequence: CATSYPAGLAGEKKVTGELFF.

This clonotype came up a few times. Written as DNA, the CDR3 is TGCAGTGCTCCGGACAGGGGGAACACTGAAGCTTTCTTT. As protein: CSAPDRGNTEAFF. This sequence joins TRBV20-1 and TRBJ1-1, with TRBD1 matching over 9 bases. Germline V lookup: CDR1 DFQATT, CDR2 SNEGSKA (reference sequence). The CDR3 consists of 13 residues. V lost 5 bases to trimming and J lost 1 base; unmatched junction nucleotides: 2.

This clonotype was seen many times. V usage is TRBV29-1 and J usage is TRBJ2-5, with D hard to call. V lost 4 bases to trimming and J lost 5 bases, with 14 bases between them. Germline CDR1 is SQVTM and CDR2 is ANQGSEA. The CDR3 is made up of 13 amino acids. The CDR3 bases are TGCAGCGTTGGGGTAACGGTGAAGGAGACCCAGTACTTC. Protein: CSVGVTVKETQYF.

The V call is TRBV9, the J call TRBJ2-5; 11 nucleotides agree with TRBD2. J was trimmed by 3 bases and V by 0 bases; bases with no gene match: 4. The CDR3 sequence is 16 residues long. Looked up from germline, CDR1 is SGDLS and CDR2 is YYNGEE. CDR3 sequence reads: CASSVVGTSGKETQYF. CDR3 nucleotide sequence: TGTGCCAGCAGCGTAGTGGGGACTAGCGGTAAAGAGACCCAGTACTTC.

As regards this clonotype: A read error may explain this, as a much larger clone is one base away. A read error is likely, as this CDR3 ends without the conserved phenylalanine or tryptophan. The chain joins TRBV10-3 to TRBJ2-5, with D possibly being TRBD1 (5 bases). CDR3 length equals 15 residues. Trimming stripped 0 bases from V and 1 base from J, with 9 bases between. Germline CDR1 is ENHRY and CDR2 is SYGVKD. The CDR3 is CAISESLQAQETQYL. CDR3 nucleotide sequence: TGTGCCATCAGTGAGTCGTTACAGGCCCAAGAGACCCAGTACTTA.

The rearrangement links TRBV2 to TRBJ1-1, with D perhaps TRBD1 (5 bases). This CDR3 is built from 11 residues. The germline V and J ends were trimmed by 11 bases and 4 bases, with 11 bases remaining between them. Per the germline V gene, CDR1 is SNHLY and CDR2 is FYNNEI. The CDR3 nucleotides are TGTGCCTCCTACAGGCGCACTGAAGCTTTCTTT. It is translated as CASYRRTEAFF.

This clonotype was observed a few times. CDR3 nucleotides: TGTGCCAGCAGTGGCCCCGGGACAGGGGGCAATCAGCCCCAGCATTTT. Translating it yields CASSGPGTGGNQPQHF. J is TRBJ1-5 and V is TRBV2; 10 bases align to TRBD1. With 4 bases clipped from V and 2 bases from J, the junction kept 5 bases outside the gene matches. The germline V gene has CDR1 SNHLY and CDR2 FYNNEI. The CDR3 totals 16 residues.

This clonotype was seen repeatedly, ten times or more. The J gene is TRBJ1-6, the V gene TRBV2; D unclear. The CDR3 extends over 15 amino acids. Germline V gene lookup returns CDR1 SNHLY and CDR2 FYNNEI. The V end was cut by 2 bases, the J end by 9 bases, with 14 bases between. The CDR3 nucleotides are TGTGCCAGCAGTGAATTAACAACGTCGGGTTCACCCCTCCACTTT. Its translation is CASSELTTSGSPLHF.

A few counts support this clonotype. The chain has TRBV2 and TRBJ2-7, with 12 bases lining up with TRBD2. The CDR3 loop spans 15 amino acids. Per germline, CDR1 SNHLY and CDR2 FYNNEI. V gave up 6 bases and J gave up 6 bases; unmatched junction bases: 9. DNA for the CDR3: TGTGCCAGCAGCCCAGGGACTAGCGGGTTCTCCGAGCAGTACTTC. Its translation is CASSPGTSGFSEQYF.

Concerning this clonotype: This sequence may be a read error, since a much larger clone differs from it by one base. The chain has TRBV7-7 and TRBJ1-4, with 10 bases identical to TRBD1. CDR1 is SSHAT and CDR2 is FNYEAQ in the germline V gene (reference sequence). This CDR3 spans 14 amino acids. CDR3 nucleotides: TGTGCTAGCAGCCCGGGACAGGGGATCGAAAAACTGTTTTTT. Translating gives CASSPGQGIEKLFF.

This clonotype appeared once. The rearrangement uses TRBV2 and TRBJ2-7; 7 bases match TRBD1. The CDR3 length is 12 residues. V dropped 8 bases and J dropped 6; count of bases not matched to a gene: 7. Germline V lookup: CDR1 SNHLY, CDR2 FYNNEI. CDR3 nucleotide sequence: TGTGCCAGCCGGACAGGTCCTACCGAGCAGTACTTC. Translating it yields CASRTGPTEQYF.

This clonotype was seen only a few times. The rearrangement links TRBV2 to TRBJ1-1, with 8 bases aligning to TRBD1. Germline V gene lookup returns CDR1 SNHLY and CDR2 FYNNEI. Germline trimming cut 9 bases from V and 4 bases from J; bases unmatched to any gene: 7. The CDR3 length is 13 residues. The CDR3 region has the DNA TGTGCCAGTCTGACAGGGGTCGGCACTGAAGCTTTCTTT. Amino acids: CASLTGVGTEAFF.

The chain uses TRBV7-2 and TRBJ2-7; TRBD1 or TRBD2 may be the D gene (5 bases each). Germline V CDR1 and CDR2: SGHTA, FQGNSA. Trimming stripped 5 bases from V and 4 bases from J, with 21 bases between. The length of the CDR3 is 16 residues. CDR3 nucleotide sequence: TGTGCCAGCAGCCAAGTTGGTAAGGGGCGGAGGTACGAGCAGTACTTC. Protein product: CASSQVGKGRRYEQYF.

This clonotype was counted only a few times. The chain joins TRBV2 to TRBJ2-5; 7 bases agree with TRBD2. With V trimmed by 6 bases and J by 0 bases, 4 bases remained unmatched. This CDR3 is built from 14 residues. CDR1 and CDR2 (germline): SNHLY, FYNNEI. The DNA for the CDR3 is TGTGCCAGCAGCTTGCGGGGGAACCAAGAGACCCAGTACTTC. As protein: CASSLRGNQETQYF.

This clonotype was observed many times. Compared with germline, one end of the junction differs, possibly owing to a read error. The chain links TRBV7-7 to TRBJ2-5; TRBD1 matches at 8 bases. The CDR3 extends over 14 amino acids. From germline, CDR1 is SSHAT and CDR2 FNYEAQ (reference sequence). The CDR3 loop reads CASSRDRGMKTQYF. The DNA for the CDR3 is TGTGCTAGCAGCCGTGACAGGGGAATGAAGACCCAGTACTTC.

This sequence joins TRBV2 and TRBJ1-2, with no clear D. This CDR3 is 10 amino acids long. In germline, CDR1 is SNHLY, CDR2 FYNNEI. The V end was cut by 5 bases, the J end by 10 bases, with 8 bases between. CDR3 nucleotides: TGTGCCAGCAGTTTCATGCTCTACACCTTC. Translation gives CASSFMLYTF.

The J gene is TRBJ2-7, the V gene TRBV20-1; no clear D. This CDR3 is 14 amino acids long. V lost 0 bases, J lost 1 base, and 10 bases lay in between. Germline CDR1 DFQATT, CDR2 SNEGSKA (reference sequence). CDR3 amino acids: CSAREPSRSYEQYF. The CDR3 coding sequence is TGCAGTGCTAGAGAGCCGAGCCGATCCTACGAGCAGTACTTC.